This T cell receptor beta chain was sequenced for a study of T cell repertoires in cytomegalovirus infection. Study summary: Based on public TCR beta signatures, there were indications of CMV infection and of a matching HLA type.

Germline loops: CDR1 ENHRY, CDR2 SYGVKD. V lost 6 bases and J 2 bases, leaving 14 bases between the germline ends. The CDR3 sequence is 14 residues long. Findings of the study overall: Summed frequency of public TCR beta families distinguished CMV carriers with the relevant HLA.

There are many counts of this clonotype. Its antigen is unknown. In TCRdb, the reads were re-called with MiXCR into one record per CDR3 protein. The data show 310,000 or so distinct CDR3 sequences, 15% to 20% seen once. Sequenced sample: PBMCs. The V call is TRBV10-3, the J call TRBJ2-7, with a tentative D call TRBD2 (6 bases). The TCR comes from a human donor in good health (CMV status not recorded). Some clones in this sample may be carry-over from other donors' samples. The CDR3 DNA reads as TGTGCCATCAGGGAGGGGACGGAAACCTACGAGCAGTACTTC. This sequence encodes CAIREGTETYEQYF.